This TCR beta chain comes out of a study of shared clonotypes between healthy human individuals. Study-wide points: The naive CD4 repertoires of several donors were compared, and around 4.9% of clonotypes were shared. Limited genetic and exposure-history diversity came from having few donors.

CD45RA-negative memory and CD45RA+ naive subsets were split from the CD4+ cells. This clone was seen just once. Its antigen is as yet unknown. Other DNA sequences of this sample code for an identical CDR3. Per the study methods: From ImmunoSEQ came sequences covering only the junction and carrying no quality scores, so filtering differed. TCRdb's copy holds only in-frame clones and misses some; the assay was immunoSEQ multiplex PCR. V, J and clone size reflect that table, while D and trimming were determined from the DNA. The data contain approximately 1.5 million clones, less than 99% of them singletons. The junction had 0 bases not matched to a gene; V was cut back by 0 bases and J by 2 bases. The germline V gene encodes CDR1 SGHRS and CDR2 YFSETQ. The CDR3 is made up of 15 amino acids.

The sequence was collected from a man aged 30-40 years in good health. The chain joins TRBV5-1 to TRBJ2-1; 9 bases fit TRBD2. The sequenced sample was naive CD4+ T cells sorted from blood. The subset denotes: CD45RA+ positively selected. The CDR3 sequence is CASSLGGRAYNEQFF. CDR3 bases: TGCGCCAGCAGCTTGGGCGGGAGGGCCTACAATGAGCAGTTCTTC.